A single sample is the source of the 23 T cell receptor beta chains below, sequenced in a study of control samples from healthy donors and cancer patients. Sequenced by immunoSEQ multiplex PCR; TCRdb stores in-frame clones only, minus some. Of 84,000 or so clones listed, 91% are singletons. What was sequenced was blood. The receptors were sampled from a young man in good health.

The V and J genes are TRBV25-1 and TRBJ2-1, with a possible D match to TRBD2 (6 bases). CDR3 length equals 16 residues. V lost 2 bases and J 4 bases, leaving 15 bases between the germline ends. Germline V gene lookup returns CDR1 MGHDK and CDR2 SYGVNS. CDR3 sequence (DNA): TGTGCCAGCAGTGAAGGTTGGAGGGGCGTATACAATGAGCAGTTCTTC. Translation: CASSEGWRGVYNEQFF.

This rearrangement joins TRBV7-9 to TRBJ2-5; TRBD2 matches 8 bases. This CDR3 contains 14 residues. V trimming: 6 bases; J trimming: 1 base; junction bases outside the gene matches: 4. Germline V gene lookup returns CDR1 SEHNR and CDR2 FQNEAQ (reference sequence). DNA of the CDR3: TGTGCCAGCAGACCCGGGACTAGCCAAGAGACCCAGTACTTC. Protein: CASRPGTSQETQYF.

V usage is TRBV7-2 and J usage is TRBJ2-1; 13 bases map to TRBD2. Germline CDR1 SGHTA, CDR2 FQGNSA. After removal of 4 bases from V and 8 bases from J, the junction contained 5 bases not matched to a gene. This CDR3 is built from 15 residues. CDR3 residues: CASSYGLAGVDEQFF. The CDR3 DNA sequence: TGTGCCAGCAGCTACGGACTAGCGGGGGTGGATGAGCAGTTCTTC.

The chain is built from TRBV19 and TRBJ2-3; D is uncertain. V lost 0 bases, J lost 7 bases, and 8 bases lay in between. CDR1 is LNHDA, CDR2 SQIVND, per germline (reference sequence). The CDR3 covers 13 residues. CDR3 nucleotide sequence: TGTGCCAGTAGTATAGATCACGGCCATACGCAGTATTTT. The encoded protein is CASSIDHGHTQYF.

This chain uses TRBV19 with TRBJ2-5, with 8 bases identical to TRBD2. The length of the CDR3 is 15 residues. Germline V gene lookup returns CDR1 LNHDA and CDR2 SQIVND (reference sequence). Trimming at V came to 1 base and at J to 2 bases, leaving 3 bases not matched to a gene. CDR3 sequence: CASSIVLAEQETQYF. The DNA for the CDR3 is TGTGCCAGTAGTATAGTACTAGCGGAGCAAGAGACCCAGTACTTC.

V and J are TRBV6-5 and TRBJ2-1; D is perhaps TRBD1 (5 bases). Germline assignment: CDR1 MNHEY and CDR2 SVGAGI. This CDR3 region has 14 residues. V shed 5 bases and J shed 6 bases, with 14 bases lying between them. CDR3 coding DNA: TGTGCCAGCAGTCCCAGGGTGTATGGCAATGAGCAGTTCTTC. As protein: CASSPRVYGNEQFF.

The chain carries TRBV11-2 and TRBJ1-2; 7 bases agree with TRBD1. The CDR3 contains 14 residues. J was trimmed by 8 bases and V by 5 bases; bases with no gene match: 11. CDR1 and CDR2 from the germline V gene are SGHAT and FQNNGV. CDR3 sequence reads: CASSPSTGMEGYTF. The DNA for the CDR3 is TGTGCCAGCAGCCCGTCGACAGGGATGGAAGGCTACACCTTC.

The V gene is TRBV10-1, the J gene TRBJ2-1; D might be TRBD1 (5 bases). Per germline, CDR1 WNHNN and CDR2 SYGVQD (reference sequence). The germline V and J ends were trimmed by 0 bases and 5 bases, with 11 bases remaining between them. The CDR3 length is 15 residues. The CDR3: CASSESLGQNNEQFF. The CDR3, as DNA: TGCGCCAGCAGTGAGTCGCTGGGGCAGAACAATGAGCAGTTCTTC.

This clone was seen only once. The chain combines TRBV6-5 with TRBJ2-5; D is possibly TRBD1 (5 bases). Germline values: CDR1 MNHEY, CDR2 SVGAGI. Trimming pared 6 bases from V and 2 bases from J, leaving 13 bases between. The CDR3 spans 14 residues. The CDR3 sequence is CASSALTAQETQYF. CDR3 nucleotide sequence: TGTGCCAGCAGCGCTTTGACAGCGCAAGAGACCCAGTACTTC.

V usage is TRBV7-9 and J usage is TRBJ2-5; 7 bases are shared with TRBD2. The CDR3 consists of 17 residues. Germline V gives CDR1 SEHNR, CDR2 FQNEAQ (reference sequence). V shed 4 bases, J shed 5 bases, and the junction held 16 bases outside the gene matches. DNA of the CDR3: TGTGCCAGCAGCTCTATTCGTGGGAGGGCCGTCGGGGAGACCCAGTACTTC. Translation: CASSSIRGRAVGETQYF.

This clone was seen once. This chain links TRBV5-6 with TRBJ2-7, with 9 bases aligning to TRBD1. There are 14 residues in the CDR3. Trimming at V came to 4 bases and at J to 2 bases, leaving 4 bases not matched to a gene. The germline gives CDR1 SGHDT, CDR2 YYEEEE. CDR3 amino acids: CASSRTGVPYEQYF. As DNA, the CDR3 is TGTGCCAGCAGCCGGACAGGGGTGCCCTACGAGCAGTACTTC.

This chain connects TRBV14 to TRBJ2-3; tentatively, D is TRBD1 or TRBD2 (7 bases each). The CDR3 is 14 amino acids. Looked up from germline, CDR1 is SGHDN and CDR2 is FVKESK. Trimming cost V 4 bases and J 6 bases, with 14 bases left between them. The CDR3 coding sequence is TGTGCCAGCAGCCCAGGGGGGGCGGGCGATACGCAGTATTTT. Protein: CASSPGGAGDTQYF.

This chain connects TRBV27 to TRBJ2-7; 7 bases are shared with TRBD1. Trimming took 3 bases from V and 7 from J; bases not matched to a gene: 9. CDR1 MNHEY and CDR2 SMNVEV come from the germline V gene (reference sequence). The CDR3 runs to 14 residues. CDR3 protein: CASSFSGQAREQYF. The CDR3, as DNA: TGTGCCAGCAGTTTTAGTGGACAGGCGAGGGAGCAGTACTTC.

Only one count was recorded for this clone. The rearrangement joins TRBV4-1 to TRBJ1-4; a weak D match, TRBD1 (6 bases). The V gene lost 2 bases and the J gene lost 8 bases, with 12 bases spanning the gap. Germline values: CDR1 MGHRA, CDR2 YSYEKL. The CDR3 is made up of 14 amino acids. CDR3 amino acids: CASSQQGLGEKLFF. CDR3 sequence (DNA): TGCGCCAGCAGCCAACAGGGGTTAGGGGAAAAACTGTTTTTT.

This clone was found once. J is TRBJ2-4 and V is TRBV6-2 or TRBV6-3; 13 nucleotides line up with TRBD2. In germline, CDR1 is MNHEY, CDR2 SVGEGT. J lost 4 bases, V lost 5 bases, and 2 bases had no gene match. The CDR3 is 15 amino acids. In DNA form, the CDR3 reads TGTGCCAGCAGTACGGGACTAGCGGGGAAAAACATTCAGTACTTC. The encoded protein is CASSTGLAGKNIQYF.

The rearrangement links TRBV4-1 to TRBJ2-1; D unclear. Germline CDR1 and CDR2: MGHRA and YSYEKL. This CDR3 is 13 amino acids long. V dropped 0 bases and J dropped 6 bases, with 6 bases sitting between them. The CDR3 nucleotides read TGCGCCAGCAGCCAAGATTTAGCCAATGAGCAGTTCTTC. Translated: CASSQDLANEQFF.

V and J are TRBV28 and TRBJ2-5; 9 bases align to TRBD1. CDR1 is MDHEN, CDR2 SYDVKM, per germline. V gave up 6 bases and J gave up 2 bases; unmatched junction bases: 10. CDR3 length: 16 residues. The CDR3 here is CASSPRGTGNQETQYF. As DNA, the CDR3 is TGTGCCAGCAGCCCCCGGGGGACAGGGAATCAAGAGACCCAGTACTTC. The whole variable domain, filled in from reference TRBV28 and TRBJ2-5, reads DVKVTQSSRYLVKRTGEKVFLECVQDMDHENMFWYRQDPGLGLRLIYFSYDVKMKEKGDIPEGYSVSREKKERFSLILESASTNQTSMYLCASSPRGTGNQETQYFGPGTRLLVL.

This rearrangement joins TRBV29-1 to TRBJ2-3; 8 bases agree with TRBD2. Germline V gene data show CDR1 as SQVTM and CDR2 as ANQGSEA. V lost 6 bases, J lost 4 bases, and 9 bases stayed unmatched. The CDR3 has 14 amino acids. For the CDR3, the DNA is TGCAGCGTGGGGGGCGGGAGGAGGGCAGATACGCAGTATTTT. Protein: CSVGGGRRADTQYF.

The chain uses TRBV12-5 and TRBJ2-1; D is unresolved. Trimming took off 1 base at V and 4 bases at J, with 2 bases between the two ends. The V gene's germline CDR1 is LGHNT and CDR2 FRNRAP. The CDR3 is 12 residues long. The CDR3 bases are TGTGCTAGTGGTTTGGGTTACAATGAGCAGTTCTTC. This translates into CASGLGYNEQFF.

In nucleotides, the CDR3 is TGTGCCACCTCGGCAGGTGGCGGGAGCACAGATACGCAGTATTTT. It codes for CATSAGGGSTDTQYF. The chain has TRBV24-1 and TRBJ2-3; D perhaps matches TRBD2 (5 bases). Trimming removed 9 bases from V and 0 bases from J, with 15 bases in between. Germline-derived CDR1 and CDR2 are KGHDR and SFDVKD. The CDR3 spans 15 residues.

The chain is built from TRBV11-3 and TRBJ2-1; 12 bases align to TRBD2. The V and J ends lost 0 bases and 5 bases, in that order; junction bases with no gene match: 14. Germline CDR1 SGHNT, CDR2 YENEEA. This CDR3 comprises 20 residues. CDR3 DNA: TGTGCCAGCAGCTTAGATTATATGTCGGCAGGACTAGCGGGAAACAATGAGCAGTTCTTC. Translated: CASSLDYMSAGLAGNNEQFF. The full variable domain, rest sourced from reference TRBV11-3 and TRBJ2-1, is EAGVVQSPRYKIIEKKQPVAFWCNPISGHNTLYWYLQNLGQGPELLIRYENEEAVDDSQLPKDRFSAERLKGVDSTLKIQPAELGDSAVYLCASSLDYMSAGLAGNNEQFFGPGTRLTVL.

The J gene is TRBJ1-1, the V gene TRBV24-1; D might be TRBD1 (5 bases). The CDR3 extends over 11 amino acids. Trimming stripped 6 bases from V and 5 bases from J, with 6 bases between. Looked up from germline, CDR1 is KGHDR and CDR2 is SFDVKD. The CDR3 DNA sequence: TGTGCCACCAGTCGGGGGACTGAAGCTTTCTTT. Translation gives CATSRGTEAFF.

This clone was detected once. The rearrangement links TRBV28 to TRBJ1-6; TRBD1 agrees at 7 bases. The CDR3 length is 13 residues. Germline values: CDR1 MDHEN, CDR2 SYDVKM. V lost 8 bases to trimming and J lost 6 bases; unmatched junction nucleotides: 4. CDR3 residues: CASGQVLNSPLHF. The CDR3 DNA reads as TGTGCCAGCGGACAGGTACTTAATTCACCCCTCCACTTT.